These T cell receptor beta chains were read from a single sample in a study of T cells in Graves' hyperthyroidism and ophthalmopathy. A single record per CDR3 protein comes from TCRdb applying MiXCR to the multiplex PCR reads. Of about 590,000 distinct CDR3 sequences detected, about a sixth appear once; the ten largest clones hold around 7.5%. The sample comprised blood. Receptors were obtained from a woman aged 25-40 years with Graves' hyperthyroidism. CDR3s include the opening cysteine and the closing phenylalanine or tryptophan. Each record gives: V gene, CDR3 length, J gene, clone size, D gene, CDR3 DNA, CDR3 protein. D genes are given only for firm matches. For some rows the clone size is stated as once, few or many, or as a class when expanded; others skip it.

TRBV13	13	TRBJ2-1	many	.	TGTGCCAGCAGCCCTGGTCCCCCCAGGGAGCAGTTCTTC	CASSPGPPREQFF
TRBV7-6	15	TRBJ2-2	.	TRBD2	TGTGCCAGCAGCTTACTAGCGGGAGGAAGCGGGGAGCTGGTTTTT	CASSLLAGGSGELVF
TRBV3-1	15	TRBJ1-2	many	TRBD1	TGTGCCAGCAGCCAAGGTTCAGGGGGCGGCTATGGCTACACCTTC	CASSQGSGGGYGYTF
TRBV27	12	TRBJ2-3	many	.	TGTGCCAGCAGCGGAAGCACAGATACGCAGTATTTT	CASSGSTDTQYF
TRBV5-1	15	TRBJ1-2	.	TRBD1	TGCGCCAGCAGCCCAACAGGGGACAGATACTATGGCTACACCTTC	CASSPTGDRYYGYTF
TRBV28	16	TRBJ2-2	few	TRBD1	TGTGCCAGCAGCCAACTAGGACAGGGGCGCACCAGGGAGCTGTTTTTT	CASSQLGQGRTRELFF
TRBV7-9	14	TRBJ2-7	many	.	TGTGCCAGCAGCCAAAACCCGAACAGTTACGAGCAGTACTTC	CASSQNPNSYEQYF
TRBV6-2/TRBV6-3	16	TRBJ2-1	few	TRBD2	TGTGCCAGCAGACCACCCCTAATAGCGGGAGACCTTGAGCAGTTCTTC	CASRPPLIAGDLEQFF
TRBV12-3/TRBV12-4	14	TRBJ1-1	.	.	TGTGCCAGCAGCCCCCTCGGGAGGACGCCTGAAGCTTTCTTT	CASSPLGRTPEAFF
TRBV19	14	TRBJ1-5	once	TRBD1	TGTGCCGCAAACAGACAGGGTCGGGGTCAGCCCCAGCATTTT	CAANRQGRGQPQHF
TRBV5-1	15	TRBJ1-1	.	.	TGCGCCAGCAGCTTAGAAAACAGGAGGAACACTGAAGCTTTCTTT	CASSLENRRNTEAFF
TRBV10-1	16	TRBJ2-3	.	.	TGCGCCAGCAGTGAGGAGGTCTCAAACCTGGGAGATACGCAGTATTTT	CASSEEVSNLGDTQYF
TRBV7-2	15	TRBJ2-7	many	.	TGTGCCAGCTATCCCTCGGAGCCGTCGTCCTACGAGCAGTACTTC	CASYPSEPSSYEQYF
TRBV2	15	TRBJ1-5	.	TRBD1	TGTGCCAGCAGCGCTCGGGGACAGAGCAATCAGCCCCAGCATTTT	CASSARGQSNQPQHF
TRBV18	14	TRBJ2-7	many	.	TGTGCCAGCTCACCCCGGGGCCAGGACTACGAGCAGTACTTC	CASSPRGQDYEQYF
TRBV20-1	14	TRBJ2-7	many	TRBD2	TGCAGTGCTAGAGGGACTAGTTTATCCTACGAGCAGTACTTC	CSARGTSLSYEQYF
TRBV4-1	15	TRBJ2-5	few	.	TGCGCCAGCAGCCAAGATTTCGGGGGCCATCAGACCCAGTACTTC	CASSQDFGGHQTQYF
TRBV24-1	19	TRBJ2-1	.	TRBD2	TGTGCCACCAGTGACCCGCTACTACCAGGGACTAACGGCTACAATGAGCAGTTCTTC	CATSDPLLPGTNGYNEQFF
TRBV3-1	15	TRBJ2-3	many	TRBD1	TGTGCCAGCAGCCAAGTTACAGGGGTTGCAGATACGCAGTATTTT	CASSQVTGVADTQYF
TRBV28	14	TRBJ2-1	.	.	TGTGCCAGCAGAAGCAGGACTGCGTCAAATGAGCAGTTCTTC	CASRSRTASNEQFF
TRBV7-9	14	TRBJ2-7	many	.	TGTGCCAGCAACCCGACGGGCAGCGCCTACGAGCAGTACTTC	CASNPTGSAYEQYF
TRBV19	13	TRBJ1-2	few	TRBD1	TGTGCCAGTATACCGACAGGGGTTGGAGGCTACACCTTC	CASIPTGVGGYTF
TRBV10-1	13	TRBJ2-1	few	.	TGCGCCAGCAGTGAGCCGCCCGGGGATGAGCAGTTCTTC	CASSEPPGDEQFF
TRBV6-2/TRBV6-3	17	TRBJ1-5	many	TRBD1	TGTGCCAGCAGTTACTCGCCCCACAGGGGAAGCAATCAGCCCCAGCATTTT	CASSYSPHRGSNQPQHF
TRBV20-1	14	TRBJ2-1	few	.	TGCAGTGCTAGCTTAGCGCTAATTTTGGATGAGCAGTTCTTC	CSASLALILDEQFF
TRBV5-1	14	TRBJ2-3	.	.	TGCGCCAGCAGCTTGGCCCGGTCATCGGATACGCAGTATTTT	CASSLARSSDTQYF
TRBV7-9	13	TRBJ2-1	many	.	TGTGCCAGCAGCTTAGGGGGGAATGATGAGCAGTTCTTC	CASSLGGNDEQFF
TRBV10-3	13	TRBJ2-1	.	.	TGTGCCATCCTGGGGCAGGGGTCCGAGCAGCAGTTCTTC	CAILGQGSEQQFF
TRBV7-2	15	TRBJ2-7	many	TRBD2	TGTGCCAGCAGCTTACGGCGGGAGGGCCAGTACGAGCAGTACTTC	CASSLRREGQYEQYF
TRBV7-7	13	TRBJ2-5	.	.	TGTGCTAGCAGCTTAATCATCCAAGAGACCCAGTACTTC	CASSLIIQETQYF
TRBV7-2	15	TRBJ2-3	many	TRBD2	TGTGCCAGCAGCTTAGTTCTAGCGGGATCAGATACGCAGTATTTT	CASSLVLAGSDTQYF
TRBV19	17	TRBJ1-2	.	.	TGTGCCAGTAGTATGGGGGATCAGTCGGATTCAGGCTATGGCTACACCTTC	CASSMGDQSDSGYGYTF
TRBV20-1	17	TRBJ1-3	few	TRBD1	TGCAGTGCTAGACCCCGGACAGGCTCCCCCTCTGGAAACACCATATATTTT	CSARPRTGSPSGNTIYF
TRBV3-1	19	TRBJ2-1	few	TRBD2	TGTGCCAGCAGCCCTTTGGTAGCGGGAGACGCCTACTCCTACAATGAGCAGTTCTTC	CASSPLVAGDAYSYNEQFF
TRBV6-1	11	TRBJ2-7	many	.	TGTGCCAGCAGGCGTGAGAACGAGCAGTACTTC	CASRRENEQYF
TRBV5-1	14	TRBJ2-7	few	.	TGCGCCAGCCAATTGATTGGGGATTATGACGAGCAGTACTTC	CASQLIGDYDEQYF
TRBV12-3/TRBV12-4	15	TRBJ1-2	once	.	TGTGCCGGCAGTTTCAGCTCCGGGGAAATCTATGGCTACACCTTC	CAGSFSSGEIYGYTF
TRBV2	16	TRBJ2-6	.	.	TGTGCCAGCACCCCACAGCTGAGCTCTGGGGCCAACGTCCTGACTTTC	CASTPQLSSGANVLTF
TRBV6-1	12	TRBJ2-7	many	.	TGTGCCAGCAGTCCCGCGCGTTACGAGCAGTACTTC	CASSPARYEQYF
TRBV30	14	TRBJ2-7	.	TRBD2	TGTGCCTGGGACGGACTAGCGGACTCCTACGAGCAGTACTTC	CAWDGLADSYEQYF
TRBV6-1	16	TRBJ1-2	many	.	TGTGCCAGCAGTGAAGCGGTTTACTCCAGACCCCATGGCTACACCTTC	CASSEAVYSRPHGYTF
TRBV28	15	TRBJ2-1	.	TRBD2	TGTGCCAGCCATCGTCGGGGGGGCCTTGCCAATGAGCAGTTCTTC	CASHRRGGLANEQFF
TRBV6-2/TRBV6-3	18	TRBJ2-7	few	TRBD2	TGTGCCAGCAGTTACTCACTCGAGGGACTACGTATTCCCTTCGAGCAGTACTTC	CASSYSLEGLRIPFEQYF
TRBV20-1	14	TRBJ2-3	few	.	TGCAGTGCTAGGTCTAGCGTCGGCGCAGATACGCAGTATTTT	CSARSSVGADTQYF
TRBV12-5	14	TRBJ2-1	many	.	TGTGCTAGTGGTTCCGCCCGGACAGTAAATGAGCAGTTCTTC	CASGSARTVNEQFF
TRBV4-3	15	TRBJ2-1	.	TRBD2	TGCGCCAGCAGCCAAGACGGGACTAGCAACAATGAGCAGTTCTTC	CASSQDGTSNNEQFF
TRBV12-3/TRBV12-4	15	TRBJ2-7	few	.	TGTGCCAGCAGTGGTCCGACGGGACTCTCCTACGAGCAGTACTTC	CASSGPTGLSYEQYF
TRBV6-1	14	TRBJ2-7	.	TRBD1	TGTGCCAGCAGTCGCCGGGACAGAAACCCCGAGCAGTACTTC	CASSRRDRNPEQYF
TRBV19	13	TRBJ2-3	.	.	TGTGCCAGTAGTATTGATCTTCTGGATACGCAGTATTTT	CASSIDLLDTQYF
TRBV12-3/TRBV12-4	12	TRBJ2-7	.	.	TGTGCCAGCAGTTTATACATTGACGAGCAGTACTTC	CASSLYIDEQYF
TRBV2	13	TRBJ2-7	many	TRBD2	TGTGCCAGCAGTGGGCAGCTAGCGGGAGTGCAGTACTTC	CASSGQLAGVQYF
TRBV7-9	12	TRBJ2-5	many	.	TGTGCCAGCAGCATAGGAGTGGAGACCCAGTACTTC	CASSIGVETQYF
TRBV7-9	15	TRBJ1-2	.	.	TGTGCCAGCAGCACCTCGGGGGGGGCTAACTATGGCTACACCTTC	CASSTSGGANYGYTF
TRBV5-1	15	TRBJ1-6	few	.	TGCGCCAGCAGCTTACGGGGACTCTTTAATTCACCCCTCCACTTT	CASSLRGLFNSPLHF
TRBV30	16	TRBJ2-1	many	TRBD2	TGTGCCTGGAGTCCTCATAGCGGGAACCCAGTCAATGAGCAGTTCTTC	CAWSPHSGNPVNEQFF
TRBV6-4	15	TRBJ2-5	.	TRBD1	TGTGCCAGCATTCCGGGACAGGGTTTTATGGAGACCCAGTACTTC	CASIPGQGFMETQYF
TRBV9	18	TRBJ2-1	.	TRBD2	TGTGCCAGCAGCCCTCGCCCGGGACTAGCGGGAGTTGGGAATGAGCAGTTCTTC	CASSPRPGLAGVGNEQFF
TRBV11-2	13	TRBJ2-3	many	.	TGTGCCAGCAGCCGCCTCACTTTAGATACGCAGTATTTT	CASSRLTLDTQYF
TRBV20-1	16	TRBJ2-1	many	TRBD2	TGCAGTGCTATACCCGTAGCGGGAGGAATTAACAATGAGCAGTTCTTC	CSAIPVAGGINNEQFF
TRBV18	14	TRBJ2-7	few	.	TGTGCCAGCTCAGCCAGTTGGGATAAGTACGAGCAGTACTTC	CASSASWDKYEQYF